This T cell receptor beta chain was sequenced during a study of T cell responses to AZD1222 COVID-19 vaccine. Study-wide results and caveats: White British people made up most donors, females outnumbered males, and clonal diversity was possibly underestimated. Spike-specific TCR depth and breadth grew after two AZD1222 doses. In all cases, repertoires were sampled only after the peak T cell response.

CDR1 is SGHTS and CDR2 is YDEGEE in the germline V gene. Between the trimmed V and J ends, which lost 2 bases and 3 bases, there was a span of 2 bases. The CDR3 covers 11 residues. Note on this clone: Its antigen is not known.

Some clones are missing from TCRdb's copy, which holds only in-frame ones; the method was immunoSEQ multiplex PCR. The sample yields approximately 100,000 clones, 87% seen once. This TCR was sampled from an adult in good health. This specimen was peripheral blood, taken on day 0 of AZD1222 vaccination. The chain employs TRBV5-8 and TRBJ1-1; unclear D gene. The CDR3 nucleotides read TGTGCCAGCAGCTTTCACACTGAAGCTTTCTTT. Amino acids: CASSFHTEAFF.